The clone carrying this TCR beta chain has just a few counts. Its antigen is still unknown. This sample was taken from a study of blood T cells in healthy people across ages. Overall study context: Capture by template switching was about one barcoded beta molecule per two T cells.

Primers used in a second PCR of roughly 6 to 11 cycles were a sample-barcoded 5' primer and a J-beta primer mix. Using its own MiXCR run on the 5' RACE reads, TCRdb lists one record per CDR3 protein. The repertoire consists of roughly 930,000 distinct CDR3 sequences, with roughly 43% occurring once and the leading ten covering 13%. Whole-study findings and limits: Unknown donor CMV status possibly confounded expanded clonotype changes.

This CDR3 is 15 amino acids long. Trimming cost V 3 bases and J 2 bases; bases outside gene matches: 7. Germline CDR1 and CDR2: LGHNA and YNFKEQ. The clonotype originates from a man aged 25-45 years in good health. Sequencing used blood. This chain joins TRBV4-2 and TRBJ2-7, with TRBD1 identical over 7 bases. CDR3 amino acids: CASSQGTAGAYEQYF. For the CDR3, the DNA is TGTGCCAGCAGCCAGGGGACAGCCGGCGCCTACGAGCAGTACTTC.